The sample holds many counts of the clone carrying this T cell receptor beta chain. CDR1 is DFQATT and CDR2 is SNEGSKA in the germline V gene (reference sequence). The CDR3 loop spans 13 amino acids. The V gene lost 3 bases and the J gene lost 6 bases, with 15 bases spanning the gap. The sample originates from a study of Graves' ophthalmopathy and Graves' hyperthyroidism. Hyperthyroidism showing no ophthalmopathy within 18 months of follow-up was stable. Hyperthyroidism in these 18- to 65-year-old patients was newly diagnosed, lasting under 2 months. PBMCs came from 8.5 to 10 ml of fresh peripheral blood. Scientists amplified the TCR beta CDR3 regions from RNA transcripts. First-round RT-PCR employed HTBI primers, with a second-round multiplex PCR after it. TCRdb re-analysed the multiplex PCR reads in MiXCR, keeping a single row per CDR3 protein. The sample records roughly 610,000 distinct CDR3 sequences, about a fifth being singletons.

This chain uses TRBV20-1 with TRBJ2-7; D is unresolved. Sequenced sample: peripheral blood. This TCR came from a woman aged 18 to 35 with stable Graves' hyperthyroidism. Some clones in this sample may be carry-over from other donors' samples. The CDR3: CSASPGQFVEQYF. The CDR3 nucleotides are TGCAGTGCTAGTCCTGGGCAGTTTGTCGAGCAGTACTTC.